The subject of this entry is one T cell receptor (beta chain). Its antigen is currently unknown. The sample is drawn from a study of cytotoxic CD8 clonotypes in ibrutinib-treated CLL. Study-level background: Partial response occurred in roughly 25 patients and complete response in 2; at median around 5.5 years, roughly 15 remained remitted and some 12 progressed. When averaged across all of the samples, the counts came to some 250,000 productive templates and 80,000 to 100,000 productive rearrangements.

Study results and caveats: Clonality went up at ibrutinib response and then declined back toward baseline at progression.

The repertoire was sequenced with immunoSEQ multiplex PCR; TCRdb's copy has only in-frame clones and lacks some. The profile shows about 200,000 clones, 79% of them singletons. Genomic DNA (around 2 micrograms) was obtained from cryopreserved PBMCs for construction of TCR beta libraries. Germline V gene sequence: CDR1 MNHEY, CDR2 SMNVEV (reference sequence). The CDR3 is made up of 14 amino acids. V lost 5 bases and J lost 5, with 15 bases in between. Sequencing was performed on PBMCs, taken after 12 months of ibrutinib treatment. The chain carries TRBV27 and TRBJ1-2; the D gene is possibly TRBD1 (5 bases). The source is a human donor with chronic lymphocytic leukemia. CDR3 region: CASSPPGRRYGYTF. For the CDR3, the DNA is TGTGCCAGCAGTCCCCCGGGACGGAGATATGGCTACACCTTC.